Each of the 16 T cell receptor beta chains below was sequenced from the same sample in a study of blood T cell repertoires in COVID-19. Measured with immunoSEQ multiplex PCR; TCRdb has only the in-frame clones, and not every one. The sample includes tens of thousands of clones, around four fifths of them seen just once. Sequencing was performed on peripheral blood. Source of these receptors: a human donor in a cohort sampled during active COVID-19.

The gene calls are TRBV3-1 (or the pseudogene TRBV3-2) and TRBJ1-5; D is uncertain. Trimming removed 1 base at V and 5 bases at J, with 6 bases between. This CDR3 comprises 13 residues. The germline gives CDR1 LGHDT, CDR2 YNNKEL (reference sequence). The CDR3 here is CASSQGAYQPQHF. For the CDR3, the DNA is TGTGCCAGCAGCCAAGGAGCGTATCAGCCCCAGCATTTT.

V and J are TRBV29-1 and TRBJ2-7, with 9 bases fitting TRBD1. Trimming cost V 6 bases and J 7 bases; bases outside gene matches: 10. CDR3 length: 13 amino acids. From germline, CDR1 is SQVTM and CDR2 ANQGSEA. This CDR3 reads CSVPGQGAGEQYF. The CDR3 region has the DNA TGCAGCGTCCCGGGACAGGGTGCGGGGGAGCAGTACTTC.

The chain links TRBV19 to TRBJ1-2; D not resolved. Per the germline V gene, CDR1 is LNHDA and CDR2 is SQIVND (reference sequence). V dropped 6 bases and J dropped 7 bases, with 18 bases sitting between them. The CDR3 consists of 14 residues. CDR3 region: CASRAAGRMRGYTF. The CDR3 nucleotides are TGTGCCAGTAGGGCCGCGGGTAGGATGCGTGGCTACACCTTC.

J is TRBJ2-3 and V is TRBV5-4, with TRBD2 identical over 15 bases. V trimming: 5 bases; J trimming: 2 bases; junction bases outside the gene matches: 6. Germline V gene sequence: CDR1 SGHNT, CDR2 YYREEE (reference sequence). The CDR3 is 17 residues long. CDR3 nucleotide sequence: TGTGCCAGCAGTCCCGGGACTAGCGGGGGGCACACAGATACGCAGTATTTT. Protein: CASSPGTSGGHTDTQYF.

The V and J genes are TRBV3-1 (or the pseudogene TRBV3-2) and TRBJ1-5, with a weak D call TRBD1 (6 bases). This CDR3 is built from 14 residues. V was cut by 4 bases and J by 7 bases, with 14 bases left in between. CDR1 and CDR2 (germline): LGHDT, YNNKEL (reference sequence). The CDR3 reads CASSPRGGQQPQHF. CDR3 in DNA: TGTGCCAGCAGCCCAAGGGGGGGGCAGCAGCCCCAGCATTTT.

The V gene is TRBV27, the J gene TRBJ2-7; tentatively, D is TRBD2 (7 bases). This CDR3 has 15 amino acids. Per the germline V gene, CDR1 is MNHEY and CDR2 is SMNVEV (reference sequence). The V and J ends lost 6 bases and 3 bases respectively, with 18 bases between them. The CDR3 DNA reads as TGTGCCAGCAGCCCCCCCGGGCGGGGGCTCTACGAGCAGTACTTC. It specifies CASSPPGRGLYEQYF.

The rearrangement links TRBV11-2 to TRBJ1-2, with TRBD1 identical over 9 bases. Germline values: CDR1 SGHAT, CDR2 FQNNGV. CDR3 size: 17 residues. V was clipped by 3 bases and J by 1 base; unmatched bases: 9. CDR3 DNA: TGTGCCAGCAGCTTGAATACAGGGGGCGCGGGTAACTATGGCTACACCTTC. This translates into CASSLNTGGAGNYGYTF.

The CDR3 protein is CASSLGDYGYTF. For the CDR3, the DNA is TGTGCCAGCAGTCTCGGGGACTATGGCTACACCTTC. This chain joins TRBV28 and TRBJ1-2; D is uncertain. Germline V gene lookup returns CDR1 MDHEN and CDR2 SYDVKM. The CDR3 contains 12 residues. V lost 5 bases and J lost 3, with 7 bases in between.

This chain uses TRBV28 with TRBJ2-4, with TRBD2 matching 11 bases. V lost 0 bases, J lost 3 bases, and 13 bases stayed unmatched. This CDR3 is built from 20 residues. CDR1 is MDHEN and CDR2 is SYDVKM in the germline V gene. CDR3: CASSLWSSGGHKGGKNIQYF. The DNA for the CDR3 is TGTGCCAGCAGTTTATGGTCTAGCGGGGGGCACAAGGGAGGCAAAAACATTCAGTACTTC.

The chain recombines TRBV24-1 with TRBJ2-5, with TRBD2 identical over 7 bases. This CDR3 region has 16 residues. Germline trimming cut 4 bases from V and 2 bases from J; bases unmatched to any gene: 9. Germline CDR1 reads KGHDR; CDR2 reads SFDVKD. CDR3 nucleotide sequence: TGTGCCACCAGTGACCCCGGGATTAGCGGGCAAGAGACCCAGTACTTC. Translation gives CATSDPGISGQETQYF.

This clone has a handful of counts. CDR3 coding DNA: TGCGCCAGCAGCACGGACAGATACGAGCAGTACTTC. Its translation: CASSTDRYEQYF. The chain combines TRBV5-1 with TRBJ2-7; D possibly corresponds to TRBD1 (6 bases). The CDR3 is 12 residues long. Germline values: CDR1 SGHRS, CDR2 YFSETQ. Deletions cut 4 bases from V and 4 bases from J, with 9 bases between.

V is TRBV9 and J is TRBJ2-1; D perhaps matches TRBD1 (6 bases). CDR1 is SGDLS, CDR2 YYNGEE, per germline. CDR3 length: 13 amino acids. Trimming stripped 3 bases from V and 7 bases from J, with 11 bases between. The CDR3, as DNA: TGTGCCAGCAGCGAGGGACATGGTAATGAGCAGTTCTTC. Its translation: CASSEGHGNEQFF. Combining the CDR3 with reference TRBV9 and TRBJ2-1 gives the whole variable domain DSGVTQTPKHLITATGQRVTLRCSPRSGDLSVYWYQQSLDQGLQFLIQYYNGEERAKGNILERFSAQQFPDLHSELNLSSLELGDSALYFCASSEGHGNEQFFGPGTRLTVL.

This clone occurred once. This CDR3 reads CAGGGGYGYTF. The CDR3 DNA follows: TGTGCGGGGGGAGGGGGCTATGGCTACACCTTC. The chain joins TRBV6-5 to TRBJ1-2; TRBD1 is a possible D gene (6 bases). From germline, CDR1 is MNHEY and CDR2 SVGAGI. The CDR3 covers 11 residues.

J is TRBJ1-5 and V is TRBV7-9, with 7 bases fitting TRBD1. This CDR3 is 14 amino acids long. V trimming: 1 base; J trimming: 4 bases; junction bases outside the gene matches: 1. Germline loops: CDR1 SEHNR, CDR2 FQNEAQ (reference sequence). Here the CDR3 reads CASSLEQGNQPQHF. DNA of the CDR3: TGTGCCAGCAGCTTAGAACAGGGGAATCAGCCCCAGCATTTT.

This clone was seen more than once but under ten times. The V and J genes are TRBV5-4 and TRBJ2-7; a possible D gene is TRBD2 (6 bases). The CDR3 consists of 14 residues. CDR1 and CDR2 from the germline V gene are SGHNT and YYREEE (reference sequence). Trimming took off 2 bases at V and 1 base at J, with 10 bases between the two ends. CDR3 DNA sequence: TGTGCCAGCAGCTTTGGCGGGGTATCCTACGAGCAGTACTTC. Its protein product is CASSFGGVSYEQYF.

The chain recombines TRBV18 with TRBJ1-2; perhaps TRBD1 as D (5 bases). The germline V gene has CDR1 KGHSH and CDR2 LQKENI. CDR3 length equals 13 residues. The germline V and J ends were trimmed by 6 bases and 8 bases, with 16 bases remaining between them. The CDR3 sequence is CASSPGLLLGYTF. CDR3 coding DNA: TGTGCCAGCTCGCCGGGACTCCTTTTGGGCTACACCTTC.